The 25 T cell receptor beta chains below all came from one sample that was sequenced in a study of cytomegalovirus exposure and HLA in healthy donors. Researchers ran the PCR with 60 Vbeta and 13 Jbeta primers. Sequencing used immunoSEQ multiplex PCR; TCRdb keeps in-frame clones, though not all of them. The sample carries 110,000 or so clones, 70% to 85% recorded once. The sample consisted of PBMCs. The receptors shown here come from a woman aged 40-49 years in good health and CMV-seropositive.

The CDR3 loop reads CASSLTGTNNEQFF. The CDR3 DNA sequence: TGCGCCAGCAGCTTGACAGGGACAAACAATGAGCAGTTCTTC. This chain joins TRBV5-1 and TRBJ2-1; TRBD1 might be the D (6 bases). Germline V lookup: CDR1 SGHRS, CDR2 YFSETQ. CDR3 length: 14 residues. Trimming pared 1 base from V and 5 bases from J, leaving 10 bases between.

This chain uses TRBV4-3 with TRBJ1-1, with D possibly being TRBD1 (5 bases). Per the germline V gene, CDR1 is LGHNA and CDR2 is YSLEER. The CDR3 consists of 15 residues. The germline V and J ends were trimmed by 0 bases and 4 bases, with 12 bases remaining between them. This CDR3 reads CASSQDGRGLTEAFF. The CDR3 bases are TGCGCCAGCAGCCAAGATGGGCGGGGACTCACTGAAGCTTTCTTT.

This chain connects TRBV7-2 to TRBJ1-2; D remains unclear. This CDR3 has 14 residues. Germline V gene lookup returns CDR1 SGHTA and CDR2 FQGNSA. Trimming cost V 5 bases and J 7 bases, with 17 bases left between them. Here the CDR3 reads CASSPREGFFGYTF. The CDR3 DNA reads as TGTGCCAGCAGCCCGAGGGAGGGCTTCTTTGGCTACACCTTC.

Of note for this clone: A read error may account for a junction end that differs from germline. CDR3 loop: CASSPQGIAKSIQYF. Here the CDR3 DNA reads TGTGCCAGCTCACCTCAGGGTATAGCCAAAAGCATTCAGTACTTC. The chain uses TRBV18 and TRBJ2-4, with TRBD1 as a possible D gene (5 bases). Germline V CDR1 and CDR2: KGHSH, LQKENI. CDR3 length equals 15 residues. The variable domain in full, completed from reference TRBV18 and TRBJ2-4, reads NAGVMQNPRHLVRRRGQEARLRCSPMKGHSHVYWYRQLPEEGLKFMVYLQKENIIDESGMPKERFSAEFPKEGPSILRIQQVVRGDSAAYFCASSPQGIAKSIQYFGAGTRLSVL.

The V call is TRBV7-2, the J call TRBJ1-2, with a possible D match to TRBD1 (6 bases). Germline values: CDR1 SGHTA, CDR2 FQGNSA. V shed 5 bases and J shed 5 bases, with 12 bases lying between them. This CDR3 comprises 13 residues. CDR3 protein: CASSRAGEYGYTF. CDR3 nucleotides: TGTGCCAGCAGCCGGGCAGGGGAGTATGGCTACACCTTC.

The CDR3 DNA is TGTGCCAGCAACAGGGTCCCTGGGGCCAACGTCCTGACTTTC. Translated: CASNRVPGANVLTF. The chain is built from TRBV7-3 and TRBJ2-6; D might be TRBD1 (6 bases). The CDR3 covers 14 residues. Looked up from germline, CDR1 is SGHTA and CDR2 is FQGTGA. Trimming pared 7 bases from V and 2 bases from J, leaving 9 bases between.

This clone has a handful of counts. The gene calls are TRBV2 and TRBJ2-3; D not resolved. V gave up 6 bases and J gave up 0 bases, with 4 bases separating them. Per the germline V gene, CDR1 is SNHLY and CDR2 is FYNNEI. There are 12 residues in the CDR3. CDR3 amino acids: CASSLSTDTQYF. DNA for the CDR3: TGTGCCAGCAGCCTTAGCACAGATACGCAGTATTTT.

This chain joins TRBV25-1 and TRBJ2-1, with a weak D call TRBD2 (6 bases). The CDR3 consists of 16 residues. The V end was cut by 3 bases, the J end by 1 base, with 13 bases between. Germline values: CDR1 MGHDK, CDR2 SYGVNS. The CDR3 DNA sequence: TGTGCCAGCAGTGAGGGAGGACCGATTTCCTACAATGAGCAGTTCTTC. It specifies CASSEGGPISYNEQFF.

The chain uses TRBV5-1 and TRBJ1-2; TRBD1 is a possible D gene (6 bases). Deletions cut 4 bases from V and 6 bases from J, with 19 bases between. CDR1 is SGHRS, CDR2 YFSETQ, per germline. This CDR3 is built from 15 residues. The CDR3 DNA follows: TGCGCCAGCAGCCGGGCAGGGGAAATATCGGATGGCTACACCTTC. It specifies CASSRAGEISDGYTF.

This sequence joins TRBV21-1 and TRBJ2-7; the table gives TRBD2 as D, unverified against the DNA. TRBV21-1 is a known pseudogene. The CDR3 contains 18 residues. The CDR3 reads CASSKVGLAGNCSYEQYF. In nucleotides, the CDR3 is TGTGCCAGCAGCAAAGTGGGACTAGCGGGAAATTGCTCCTACGAGCAGTACTTC.

This clone was seen a few times. CDR3 nucleotides: TGTGCCAGCAGCCCCGAGGGAGGACGCTCTGGAAACACCATATATTTT. Amino acids: CASSPEGGRSGNTIYF. This chain links TRBV9 with TRBJ1-3; no reliable D call. The CDR3 has 16 amino acids. The V end lost 4 bases, the J end lost 0 bases, and 14 bases lay between the germline ends. Germline values: CDR1 SGDLS, CDR2 YYNGEE.

The chain carries TRBV30 and TRBJ2-7; 13 nucleotides agree with TRBD2. The CDR3 consists of 15 residues. The V segment lost 3 bases and the J segment 1 base; nucleotides outside the gene matches: 3. Germline V gives CDR1 GTSNPN, CDR2 SVGIG (reference sequence). CDR3 sequence: CAWRPGLAGSYEQYF. The DNA of the CDR3 is TGTGCCTGGAGGCCGGGACTAGCGGGATCCTACGAGCAGTACTTC.

This rearrangement joins TRBV7-2 to TRBJ2-2; D perhaps matches TRBD2 (7 bases). Per germline, CDR1 SGHTA and CDR2 FQGNSA. V lost 7 bases and J 5 bases, leaving 14 bases between the germline ends. CDR3 length: 14 residues. The CDR3 region is CASTPGEGTGELFF. The DNA for the CDR3 is TGTGCCAGCACCCCAGGGGAGGGGACCGGGGAGCTGTTTTTT.

This CDR3 is CASSYSDRESYEQYF. CDR3 nucleotide sequence: TGTGCCAGCAGTTACTCGGACAGGGAAAGCTACGAGCAGTACTTC. The gene calls are TRBV6-5 and TRBJ2-7; 8 bases fit TRBD1. Trimming cost V 0 bases and J 3 bases; bases outside gene matches: 4. CDR1 MNHEY and CDR2 SVGAGI come from the germline V gene. The CDR3 loop spans 15 amino acids.

This clone was picked up a small number of times. The chain's CDR3 is CASSLGLARTDTQYF. The CDR3 DNA is TGTGCCAGCAGCTTAGGGCTAGCCCGGACCGATACGCAGTATTTT. The chain employs TRBV7-3 and TRBJ2-3; tentative D call: TRBD2 (5 bases). The CDR3 runs to 15 residues. Germline CDR1 is SGHTA and CDR2 is FQGTGA. Trimming shortened V by 2 bases and J by 6 bases, and 15 bases separated the two germline ends. Full variable domain (missing parts from reference TRBV7-3 and TRBJ2-3): GAGVSQTPSNKVTEKGKYVELRCDPISGHTALYWYRQSLGQGPEFLIYFQGTGAADDSGLPNDRFFAVRPEGSVSTLKIQRTERGDSAVYLCASSLGLARTDTQYFGPGTRLTVL.

The rearrangement links TRBV7-9 to TRBJ2-2; D gene uncertain. Trimming pared 5 bases from V and 2 bases from J, leaving 3 bases between. The germline CDR1 and CDR2 sequences are SEHNR and FQNEAQ (reference sequence). The CDR3 consists of 12 residues. CDR3 region: CASSPNTGELFF. CDR3 nucleotides: TGTGCCAGCAGCCCAAACACCGGGGAGCTGTTTTTT.

The CDR3 bases are TGTGCCAGCAGCGCCGGGACAGAAACCTACGAGCAGTACTTC. Protein sequence: CASSAGTETYEQYF. This chain links TRBV4-2 with TRBJ2-7, with 7 bases that match TRBD1. Germline CDR1 and CDR2: LGHNA and YNFKEQ. V lost 5 bases and J lost 2; bases outside the gene matches: 6. The CDR3 runs 14 residues.

This clone was recorded a few times. This chain joins TRBV6-1 and TRBJ2-7; weak D call: TRBD2 (5 bases). Germline CDR1 is MNHNS and CDR2 is SASEGT. The CDR3 has 13 amino acids. V was trimmed by 4 bases and J by 4 bases, leaving 11 bases between them. The CDR3 nucleotides read TGTGCCAGCAGTGTCGCGGGTAGGTACGAGCAGTACTTC. It codes for CASSVAGRYEQYF.

The sample holds a few counts of this clone. The chain uses TRBV5-1 and TRBJ2-5; D possibly corresponds to TRBD1 (6 bases). The CDR3 length is 13 residues. CDR1 is SGHRS, CDR2 YFSETQ, per germline. V was cut by 4 bases and J by 5 bases, with 12 bases left in between. In DNA form, the CDR3 reads TGCGCCAGCAGCCTAAATCAGGGGGAGACCCAGTACTTC. Translating it yields CASSLNQGETQYF.

The CDR3, as DNA: TGTGCCAGCAGCCTGGAGGTGAGCAATCAGCCCCAGCATTTT. Amino acids: CASSLEVSNQPQHF. The chain joins TRBV6-1 to TRBJ1-5; no firm D call. The CDR3 has 14 amino acids. CDR1 and CDR2 (germline): MNHNS, SASEGT. Trimming shortened V by 6 bases and J by 1 base, and 10 bases separated the two germline ends.

The V and J genes are TRBV19 and TRBJ2-7, with TRBD1 matching 8 bases. Looked up from germline, CDR1 is LNHDA and CDR2 is SQIVND (reference sequence). The junction had 7 bases not matched to a gene; V was cut back by 3 bases and J by 3 bases. The CDR3 runs to 15 residues. The CDR3 is CASSITLDRVYEQYF. The CDR3 DNA sequence: TGTGCCAGTAGTATTACCCTGGACAGGGTCTACGAGCAGTACTTC.

This chain connects TRBV28 to TRBJ2-5; TRBD1 might be the D (5 bases). The germline V gene encodes CDR1 MDHEN and CDR2 SYDVKM. The CDR3 sequence is 15 residues long. V gave up 2 bases and J gave up 5 bases, with 15 bases separating them. For the CDR3, the DNA is TGTGCCAGCAGTTTAGACAAATCCCAGGGCGAGACCCAGTACTTC. It is translated as CASSLDKSQGETQYF.

The chain uses TRBV10-3 and TRBJ2-2; D possibly corresponds to TRBD1 (7 bases). Germline V gene sequence: CDR1 ENHRY, CDR2 SYGVKD. The V gene lost 10 bases and the J gene lost 7 bases, with 22 bases spanning the gap. The CDR3 sequence is 15 residues long. The CDR3 here is CATRELEGAGGELFF. The CDR3 DNA sequence: TGTGCCACCCGAGAACTGGAGGGGGCCGGCGGGGAGCTGTTTTTT.

V usage is TRBV7-9 and J usage is TRBJ2-1, with TRBD2 matching 11 bases. The CDR3 loop spans 13 amino acids. With 3 bases clipped from V and 10 bases from J, the junction kept 2 bases outside the gene matches. Germline V gene sequence: CDR1 SEHNR, CDR2 FQNEAQ (reference sequence). CDR3 residues: CASSLGLADEQFF. The DNA for the CDR3 is TGTGCCAGCAGCTTGGGACTAGCGGACGAGCAGTTCTTC. The full variable domain, with the rest looked up from reference TRBV7-9 and TRBJ2-1, is DTGVSQNPRHKITKRGQNVTFRCDPISEHNRLYWYRQTLGQGPEFLTYFQNEAQLEKSRLLSDRFSAERPKGSFSTLEIQRTEQGDSAMYLCASSLGLADEQFFGPGTRLTVL.

This clone was counted a few times. This chain uses TRBV15 with TRBJ1-4; 10 bases agree with TRBD1. J lost 7 bases, V lost 5 bases, and 7 bases had no gene match. The germline gives CDR1 LNHNV, CDR2 YYDKDF (reference sequence). This CDR3 is 15 amino acids long. The CDR3 DNA follows: TGTGCCACCAGCGGGGGACAGGGGTACATTGAAAAACTGTTTTTT. This gives the protein CATSGGQGYIEKLFF.